Shown below are 16 T cell receptor beta chains from a single sample sequenced in a study of OX40 agonist ivuxolimab in advanced cancers. Clones were read by immunoSEQ multiplex PCR, and TCRdb kept only the in-frame ones, dropping some. This sample has fewer than 85,000 clones, with 70% to 90% found just once. Sequencing used CD4+ or CD8+ T cells sorted from blood, obtained in a trial of the OX40 agonist ivuxolimab. The source is an adult with an advanced solid tumor such as melanoma, head and neck, liver or kidney cancer.

The rearrangement uses TRBV4-2 and TRBJ2-2; 10 bases agree with TRBD2. Per germline, CDR1 LGHNA and CDR2 YNFKEQ. This CDR3 is built from 17 residues. V shed 1 base, J shed 8 bases, and the junction held 10 bases outside the gene matches. In nucleotides, the CDR3 is TGTGCCAGCAGCCAAGGTCGACTAGCGGGTATTTTGGGGGAGCTGTTTTTT. The encoded protein is CASSQGRLAGILGELFF.

V is TRBV30 and J is TRBJ1-1, with TRBD1 matching 7 bases. The germline V gene has CDR1 GTSNPN and CDR2 SVGIG (reference sequence). The CDR3 runs 13 residues. The V gene end was trimmed by 1 base and the J gene end by 3 bases; junction bases not matched to a gene: 2. The CDR3 nucleotides read TGTGCCTGGAGTGAGCAGGGGGACACTGAAGCTTTCTTT. Residues: CAWSEQGDTEAFF.

J is TRBJ2-5 and V is TRBV9; TRBD2 aligns across 7 bases. This CDR3 has 14 amino acids. CDR1 is SGDLS and CDR2 is YYNGEE in the germline V gene. V dropped 0 bases and J dropped 7; count of bases not matched to a gene: 6. The CDR3, as DNA: TGTGCCAGCAGCGTAGATCCAGGCGGGGGGACCCAGTACTTC. It yields the protein CASSVDPGGGTQYF.

This chain links TRBV30 with TRBJ1-5, with unresolved D. The germline CDR1 and CDR2 sequences are GTSNPN and SVGIG (reference sequence). The V end was cut by 2 bases, the J end by 4 bases, with 9 bases between. The CDR3 loop spans 13 amino acids. The CDR3 bases are TGTGCCTGGAGTTCCCTTAGGAATCAGCCCCAGCATTTT. This encodes CAWSSLRNQPQHF.

The CDR3 DNA sequence: TGTGCCAGCAGCTCGCTAGACTGGTTAATTAGCACAGATACGCAGTATTTT. It specifies CASSSLDWLISTDTQYF. This chain uses TRBV7-2 with TRBJ2-3; D is unresolved. CDR1 is SGHTA, CDR2 FQGNSA, per germline. CDR3 length: 17 amino acids. Trimming cost V 4 bases and J 0 bases, with 17 bases left between them.

The chain combines TRBV1 with TRBJ1-1. TRBV1 is designated a pseudogene. The CDR3 covers 15 residues. DNA of the CDR3: TGCACCAGCAGCCATCCCCCTCGGATGAACACTGAAGCTTTCTTT. This sequence encodes CTSSHPPRMNTEAFF.

The chain joins TRBV20-1 to TRBJ2-7; D gene unclear. CDR1 is DFQATT, CDR2 SNEGSKA, per germline (reference sequence). The CDR3 totals 11 residues. The V end was cut by 4 bases, the J end by 1 base, with 5 bases between. The CDR3 DNA reads TGCAGTGCTACCCAGTCCTACGAGCAGTACTTC. Translation: CSATQSYEQYF.

V usage is TRBV27 and J usage is TRBJ2-7; 10 positions agree with TRBD1. Germline-derived CDR1 and CDR2 are MNHEY and SMNVEV (reference sequence). The J segment lost 9 bases and the V segment lost 8 bases, leaving 13 bases of the junction unmatched. CDR3 length: 14 amino acids. The chain's CDR3 is CASASGTGVSAQYF. The CDR3 bases are TGTGCCAGCGCATCCGGGACAGGGGTTAGTGCGCAGTACTTC.

The chain has TRBV19 and TRBJ2-1, with 8 bases identical to TRBD2. The CDR3 consists of 18 residues. Trimming removed 3 bases from V and 4 bases from J; junction bases left unmatched: 14. Germline values: CDR1 LNHDA, CDR2 SQIVND (reference sequence). The CDR3 DNA reads TGTGCCAGTAGTATCCTAGCGGGCTTTACTACACCTTACAATGAGCAGTTCTTC. This sequence encodes CASSILAGFTTPYNEQFF. The variable domain in full, completed from reference TRBV19 and TRBJ2-1, reads DGGITQSPKYLFRKEGQNVTLSCEQNLNHDAMYWYRQDPGQGLRLIYYSQIVNDFQKGDIAEGYSVSREKKESFPLTVTSAQKNPTAFYLCASSILAGFTTPYNEQFFGPGTRLTVL.

The chain is built from TRBV5-6 and TRBJ1-1; D is uncertain. The CDR3 has 15 residues. V lost 2 bases and J 0 bases, leaving 11 bases between the germline ends. Germline CDR1 is SGHDT and CDR2 is YYEEEE. CDR3 protein: CASSFQVFMNTEAFF. The DNA of the CDR3 is TGTGCCAGCAGCTTTCAAGTCTTCATGAACACTGAAGCTTTCTTT.

This clone was observed a few times. The rearrangement joins TRBV6-5 to TRBJ1-1, with 7 positions matching TRBD1. Per the germline V gene, CDR1 is MNHEY and CDR2 is SVGAGI. Germline trimming cut 4 bases from V and 8 bases from J; bases unmatched to any gene: 7. This CDR3 comprises 13 residues. CDR3 DNA sequence: TGTGCCAGCAGTTCCAGGGGGTTATTCGAAGCTTTCTTT. This sequence encodes CASSSRGLFEAFF.

This clone was detected only a few times. This chain connects TRBV19 to TRBJ1-2; D possibly corresponds to TRBD1 (6 bases). V was shortened by 5 bases and J by 12 bases, with 19 bases between the two germline ends. The CDR3 covers 13 residues. Germline CDR1 reads LNHDA; CDR2 reads SQIVND (reference sequence). The DNA of the CDR3 is TGTGCCAGTAGTGTCGACGGGATACAGGGAAACACCTTC. It encodes CASSVDGIQGNTF.

This clone appeared a single time. The V and J genes are TRBV13 and TRBJ1-2, with D possibly TRBD1 on 5 matching bases. This CDR3 has 13 residues. V lost 5 bases, J lost 2 bases, and 9 bases lay in between. CDR1 and CDR2 from the germline V gene are PRHDT and FYEKMQ (reference sequence). This CDR3 reads CASSPRDNYGYTF. CDR3 bases: TGTGCCAGCAGCCCCAGGGACAACTATGGCTACACCTTC.

As for this clone: One end of the junction fails to match germline, which may point to a read error. The chain carries TRBV30 and TRBJ2-2; D might be TRBD2 (5 bases). The CDR3 runs to 15 residues. CDR1 and CDR2 (germline): GTSNPN, SVGIG (reference sequence). The CDR3 DNA reads TGTGCCTGGAGACAGACGATTCGAGGTCACCGGGGAGCTGTTTTT. This translates into CAWRQTIRGHRGAVF.

The chain uses TRBV5-1 and TRBJ2-5; D is possibly TRBD2 (7 bases). The CDR3 runs 14 residues. The germline gives CDR1 SGHRS, CDR2 YFSETQ. V was shortened by 2 bases and J by 4 bases, with 12 bases between the two germline ends. CDR3 nucleotides: TGCGCCAGCAGCTTAATCGCGGGGGCAGAGACCCAGTACTTC. Protein product: CASSLIAGAETQYF.

J is TRBJ1-4 and V is TRBV27; D call uncertain. This CDR3 comprises 15 residues. The ends were cut back, 2 bases at V and 2 bases at J, with 9 bases in the middle. Looked up from germline, CDR1 is MNHEY and CDR2 is SMNVEV (reference sequence). The CDR3 spells CASSLTQVTNEKLFF. CDR3 DNA sequence: TGTGCCAGCAGTTTAACCCAGGTCACTAATGAAAAACTGTTTTTT. Together with reference TRBV27 and TRBJ1-4, the CDR3 gives the full variable domain: EAQVTQNPRYLITVTGKKLTVTCSQNMNHEYMSWYRQDPGLGLRQIYYSMNVEVTDKGDVPEGYKVSRKEKRNFPLILESPSPNQTSLYFCASSLTQVTNEKLFFGSGTQLSVL.